The rows below give T cell receptor beta chains drawn from one sample of a study of OX40 agonist ivuxolimab in advanced cancers. Profiled with immunoSEQ multiplex PCR; TCRdb holds only in-frame clones, not every one. The sample records around 67,000 clones, around 83% being singletons. The specimen was CD4+ or CD8+ T cells sorted from blood, collected in a trial of the OX40 agonist ivuxolimab. The source of these receptors is an adult with an advanced solid tumor such as melanoma, head and neck, liver or kidney cancer. The CDR3 runs from the conserved cysteine through the conserved F or W. D genes are given only for firm matches. Clone size is not always given. Where it is, it says once, few, many or a class for expanded clones.

D: .
V: TRBV6-6
size: .
J: TRBJ1-1
DNA: TGTGCCAGCAGTTACCCCCCCGTCGGCCAGCCCTTACCGGTCTTT
CDR3: CASSYPPVGQPLPVF

D: TRBD2
V: TRBV5-4
size: .
J: TRBJ2-3
DNA: TGTGCCAGCAGTCCCGTTAGCGGGGTTGCAGATACGCAGTATTTT
CDR3: CASSPVSGVADTQYF

D: .
V: TRBV19
size: few
J: TRBJ1-2
DNA: TGTGCCAGTAGTTCATCCTTCGGGGGCTACACCTTC
CDR3: CASSSSFGGYTF

D: .
V: TRBV15
size: .
J: TRBJ2-1
DNA: TGTGCCACCAGCAGAGATGGCGGACAGTCCTACAATGAGCAGTTCTTC
CDR3: CATSRDGGQSYNEQFF

D: TRBD1
V: TRBV19
size: once
J: TRBJ1-1
DNA: TGTGCCAGTAGTACAGGGGGAGGTAAGACTGAAGCTTTCTTT
CDR3: CASSTGGGKTEAFF

D: .
V: TRBV6-5
size: once
J: TRBJ2-7
DNA: TGTGCCAGTAACAGGGGAGGGTTCGAGCAGTACTTC
CDR3: CASNRGGFEQYF

D: .
V: TRBV5-4
size: .
J: TRBJ2-5
DNA: TGTGCCAGCAGCGTTGTTCCCGGGCAGGGTGAGACCCAGTACTTC
CDR3: CASSVVPGQGETQYF

D: .
V: TRBV6-5
size: .
J: TRBJ1-1
DNA: TGTGCCAGCAGTTACTCGAGTTTTCGAGGTTGGGCTGAAGCTTTCTTT
CDR3: CASSYSSFRGWAEAFF

D: .
V: TRBV6-1
size: .
J: TRBJ1-4
DNA: TGTGCCAGCACGAGTTCTGCGGGAAAACTGTTTTTT
CDR3: CASTSSAGKLFF

D: .
V: TRBV7-7
size: .
J: TRBJ2-5
DNA: TGTGCCAGCAGCTACGCAGAGGGGGAGACCCAGTACTTC
CDR3: CASSYAEGETQYF

D: TRBD1
V: TRBV27
size: .
J: TRBJ1-1
DNA: TGTGCCAGCAGACCCCCCGGGACAGGGAAAGCTTTCTTT
CDR3: CASRPPGTGKAFF

D: .
V: TRBV9
size: .
J: TRBJ1-3
DNA: TGTGCCAGCAGCGTAAGAAGGGACGGAAACACCATATATTTT
CDR3: CASSVRRDGNTIYF

D: TRBD2
V: TRBV5-1
size: .
J: TRBJ2-3
DNA: TGCGCCAGCAGCTTTAGCGGGGCCTCATCAAGTGCGTATACGCAGTATTTT
CDR3: CASSFSGASSSAYTQYF

D: .
V: TRBV21-1
size: .
J: TRBJ2-1
DNA: TGTGCCAGCAGCAAAAGGACCCGGCGAAATGAGCAGTTCTTC
CDR3: CASSKRTRRNEQFF

D: TRBD1
V: TRBV6-1
size: once
J: TRBJ1-1
DNA: TGTGCCAGCAGGACCGACAGGGACTTCCCTGAAGCTTTCTTT
CDR3: CASRTDRDFPEAFF

D: .
V: TRBV30
size: .
J: TRBJ2-1
DNA: TGTGCCTGGGCTGGGGGGCCGGTCAATGAGCAGTTCTTC
CDR3: CAWAGGPVNEQFF

D: TRBD1
V: TRBV5-1
size: .
J: TRBJ1-5
DNA: TGCGCCAGCAGCAAGGGACAGGGGACGGAGCCCCAGCATTTT
CDR3: CASSKGQGTEPQHF

D: TRBD2
V: TRBV7-9
size: .
J: TRBJ2-1
DNA: TGTGCCAGCGGCGGGGCTAGCGGGTACAATGAGCAGTTCTTC
CDR3: CASGGASGYNEQFF

D: .
V: TRBV7-9
size: .
J: TRBJ2-3
DNA: TGTGCCGGCACGCGCCCAAGCACAGATACGCAGTATTTT
CDR3: CAGTRPSTDTQYF

D: .
V: TRBV15
size: .
J: TRBJ2-5
DNA: TGTGCCACCAGTCCTACGGGGGACTCCAAGGGAGAGACCCAGTACTTC
CDR3: CATSPTGDSKGETQYF

D: TRBD1
V: TRBV5-4
size: .
J: TRBJ2-7
DNA: TGTGCCAGCAGCCGATGGACAGGGGGCTACGAGCAGTACTTC
CDR3: CASSRWTGGYEQYF

D: .
V: TRBV6-1
size: once
J: TRBJ1-3
DNA: TGTGCCAGCAGTGGTGGGACGGTAGGAAACACCATATATTTT
CDR3: CASSGGTVGNTIYF

D: .
V: TRBV7-8
size: .
J: TRBJ1-5
DNA: TGTGCCAGCAGCCCCCGACAGATAAATCAGCCCCAGCATTTT
CDR3: CASSPRQINQPQHF

D: .
V: TRBV11-2
size: .
J: TRBJ2-7
DNA: TGTGCCAGCAGCGTCGGAGGGCTCGAGCAGTACTTC
CDR3: CASSVGGLEQYF

D: TRBD2
V: TRBV27
size: .
J: TRBJ2-1
DNA: TGTGCCAGCAGTTTATTAGCGGGAGGGTACAATGAGCAGTTCTTC
CDR3: CASSLLAGGYNEQFF

D: TRBD1
V: TRBV9
size: .
J: TRBJ2-1
DNA: TGTGCCAGCAGCGTAGGCGGGACAGGGAGGAATGAGCAGTTCTTC
CDR3: CASSVGGTGRNEQFF

D: TRBD1
V: TRBV6-1
size: .
J: TRBJ2-6
DNA: TGTGCCAGCAGTGAAGCATCCCCGTGGTGGCAGGGGGCTTCTGGGGCCAACGTCCTGACTTTC
CDR3: CASSEASPWWQGASGANVLTF

D: .
V: TRBV4-2
size: few
J: TRBJ2-3
DNA: TGTGCCAGCAGCCAAGATGGTCGGGACACAGATACGCAGTATTTT
CDR3: CASSQDGRDTDTQYF

D: .
V: TRBV10-3
size: .
J: TRBJ1-1
DNA: TGTGCCATCAAGGCGAACACTGAAGCTTTCTTT
CDR3: CAIKANTEAFF

D: .
V: TRBV19
size: once
J: TRBJ1-2
DNA: TGTGCCAGTAGTATTTCGGTCCCAGGGACAAGGGACTATGGCTACACCTTC
CDR3: CASSISVPGTRDYGYTF

D: .
V: TRBV5-4
size: .
J: TRBJ2-1
DNA: TGTGCCAGCAGCTTGGGGGGGACACAGGGCGATGAGCAGTTCTTC
CDR3: CASSLGGTQGDEQFF

D: .
V: TRBV5-6
size: .
J: TRBJ2-7
DNA: TGTGCCAGCAGCTTGGCCCCGGGGATGGCCTACGAGCAGTACTTC
CDR3: CASSLAPGMAYEQYF

D: .
V: TRBV5-1
size: .
J: TRBJ1-5
DNA: TGCGCCAGCAGCTTGAGCTCCGGTCAGCCCCAGCATTTT
CDR3: CASSLSSGQPQHF

D: .
V: TRBV7-9
size: .
J: TRBJ1-1
DNA: TGTGCCAGCAGCCGGAACGCTGAAGCTTTCTTT
CDR3: CASSRNAEAFF

D: TRBD1
V: TRBV11-2
size: .
J: TRBJ1-1
DNA: TGTGCCAGCAGAGGCTGGACAGGGGGCCAGTTGGGCACTGAAGCTTTCTTT
CDR3: CASRGWTGGQLGTEAFF

D: .
V: TRBV6-1
size: few
J: TRBJ1-1
DNA: TGTGCCAGCAGTGTAAGAGCAGCCACGAACACTGAAGCTTTCTTT
CDR3: CASSVRAATNTEAFF

D: TRBD1
V: TRBV29-1
size: few
J: TRBJ2-1
DNA: TGCAGCGTTGGACCACGTAGGGGACAGGGACGCTACAATGAGCAGTTCTTC
CDR3: CSVGPRRGQGRYNEQFF

D: .
V: TRBV27
size: .
J: TRBJ1-1
DNA: TGTGCCAGCAGTTTAGAAGGGGGTACTGAAGCTTTCTTT
CDR3: CASSLEGGTEAFF

D: .
V: TRBV7-9
size: .
J: TRBJ2-6
DNA: TGTGCCAGCAGCAACCGTGGGGGTGGTGGGGCCAACGTCCTGACTTTC
CDR3: CASSNRGGGGANVLTF

D: .
V: TRBV19
size: few
J: TRBJ1-2
DNA: TGTGCCAGTACCCGGGGGCTGAGGTATGGCTACACCTTC
CDR3: CASTRGLRYGYTF

D: .
V: TRBV7-9
size: .
J: TRBJ2-3
DNA: TGTGCCAGCAGCTTAGCGGCCAGCACAGATACGCAGTATTTT
CDR3: CASSLAASTDTQYF

D: .
V: TRBV7-2
size: few
J: TRBJ1-2
DNA: TGTGCCAGCAGCGCCGGGCGGAGCTACACCTTC
CDR3: CASSAGRSYTF

D: .
V: TRBV6-5
size: .
J: TRBJ1-3
DNA: TGTGCCAGCAGTTACTCGGGGGGGTCTGAAAACACCATATATTTT
CDR3: CASSYSGGSENTIYF

D: .
V: TRBV10-2
size: .
J: TRBJ1-1
DNA: TGCGCCAGCAGTGAGTTCAGCAGGGGCCGGGGCACTGAAGCTTTCTTT
CDR3: CASSEFSRGRGTEAFF

D: .
V: TRBV5-1
size: .
J: TRBJ1-6
DNA: TGCGCCAGCAGCTTGGAGGGGGGGTTCTATAATTCACCCCTCCACTTT
CDR3: CASSLEGGFYNSPLHF

D: .
V: TRBV5-5
size: .
J: TRBJ2-7
DNA: TGTGCCAGCAGCTTGGTTGCCACCTCCTACGAGCAGTACTTC
CDR3: CASSLVATSYEQYF

D: TRBD2
V: TRBV7-9
size: once
J: TRBJ2-1
DNA: TGTGCCAGCAGCTATTTAGCGGGAGTTGGCTACAATGAGCAGTTCTTC
CDR3: CASSYLAGVGYNEQFF

D: .
V: TRBV5-1
size: .
J: TRBJ1-3
DNA: TGCGCCAGCAGCCAGGGAAACACCATATATTTT
CDR3: CASSQGNTIYF

D: TRBD1
V: TRBV10-3
size: .
J: TRBJ2-7
DNA: TGTGCCATCAGCGCCAGGGGGGAGCAGTACTTC
CDR3: CAISARGEQYF

D: TRBD2
V: TRBV19
size: .
J: TRBJ2-1
DNA: TGTGCCAGTAGGACTAGCGGGAGCTCCTACAATGAGCAGTTCTTC
CDR3: CASRTSGSSYNEQFF

D: .
V: TRBV6-1
size: .
J: TRBJ1-5
DNA: TGTGCCAGCAGCGGGGGGGCGTTTTTAGCCCAGCATTTT
CDR3: CASSGGAFLAQHF

D: .
V: TRBV18
size: .
J: TRBJ1-2
DNA: TGTGCCAGCTCCCCGGACGGAAACTATGGCTACACCTTC
CDR3: CASSPDGNYGYTF

D: TRBD1
V: TRBV30
size: few
J: TRBJ1-1
DNA: TGTGCCTGGAGTACAGGACAGGGGGGTGAAGCTTTCTTT
CDR3: CAWSTGQGGEAFF